These T cell receptor beta chains were read from a single sample in a study of T-cell reconstitution after alpha-beta-depleted transplantation in children. TCRdb processed the PCR reads anew with MiXCR; each CDR3 protein has one entry. The table records some 640,000 distinct CDR3 sequences, roughly 15% of them present only once. Sequences were derived from PBMCs from the stem cell graft donor, sampled from the stem cell graft. The origin of the receptors is a human donor who donated a stem cell graft to a child with acute myeloid leukemia. CDR3s include the opening cysteine and the closing phenylalanine or tryptophan. A D gene is named only where the DNA matches it firmly. Clone size, where shown, is once, few, many, or a class for clones that have expanded.

TRBJ2-3	.	TRBV28	.	CASIEWGEGDTQYF	TGTGCCAGCATCGAGTGGGGGGAAGGAGATACGCAGTATTTT
TRBJ1-3	many	TRBV6-1	.	CASSQDLAGNTIYF	TGTGCCAGCAGCCAAGACTTAGCTGGAAACACCATATATTTT
TRBJ2-1	.	TRBV20-1	TRBD2	CSARFPSGGYEGEQFF	TGCAGTGCTAGGTTTCCTAGCGGGGGGTACGAGGGTGAGCAGTTCTTC
TRBJ2-7	many	TRBV5-1	.	CASSLVVSYEQYF	TGCGCCAGCAGCTTGGTGGTCTCCTACGAGCAGTACTTC
TRBJ2-7	.	TRBV5-1	.	CASSPRNPGGEQYF	TGCGCCAGCAGTCCCCGTAACCCTGGGGGCGAGCAGTACTTC
TRBJ2-1	few	TRBV15	.	CATSREGGAFFNEQFF	TGTGCCACCAGCAGAGAGGGGGGGGCCTTTTTCAATGAGCAGTTCTTC
TRBJ1-2	many	TRBV4-3	.	CASSQDRGYSNYGYTF	TGCGCCAGCAGCCAAGATCGTGGGTATTCTAACTATGGCTACACCTTC
TRBJ2-7	.	TRBV7-2	TRBD2	CASSRTSGDSYEQYF	TGTGCCAGCAGCCGGACTAGCGGGGATTCCTACGAGCAGTACTTC
TRBJ1-2	.	TRBV18	TRBD1	CASSPPARGEAGYTF	TGTGCCAGCTCACCACCGGCCAGGGGGGAAGCTGGCTACACCTTC
TRBJ2-4	.	TRBV4-3	.	CASSQEILGQNIQYF	TGCGCCAGCAGCCAGGAGATTCTCGGGCAAAACATTCAGTACTTC
TRBJ1-1	many	TRBV7-9	.	CASSLVRFGNTEAFF	TGTGCCAGCAGCTTAGTACGGTTCGGGAACACTGAAGCTTTCTTT
TRBJ2-5	many	TRBV6-4	TRBD2	CASSDSSTSGGDETQYF	TGTGCCAGCAGTGACTCGAGTACTAGCGGGGGGGACGAGACCCAGTACTTC
TRBJ1-5	.	TRBV6-1	.	CASSTPGWRNQPQHF	TGTGCCAGCAGTACGCCAGGGTGGCGCAATCAGCCCCAGCATTTT
TRBJ2-6	few	TRBV24-1	TRBD1	CATSDFSGTASSGANVLTF	TGTGCCACCAGTGATTTCTCCGGGACAGCTTCCTCTGGGGCCAACGTCCTGACTTTC
TRBJ2-1	few	TRBV6-5	.	CASSYSHGTSGPYNEQFF	TGTGCCAGCAGTTATTCTCATGGGACGAGCGGACCATACAATGAGCAGTTCTTC
TRBJ1-5	few	TRBV7-2	.	CASSPQGGYQPQHF	TGTGCCAGCAGCCCGCAGGGCGGTTACCAGCCCCAGCATTTT
TRBJ2-3	.	TRBV15	.	CATSRDLAGSTDTQYF	TGTGCCACCAGCAGAGATCTCGCGGGGAGCACAGATACGCAGTATTTT
TRBJ2-5	.	TRBV4-1	TRBD2	CASSQFMTSTQETQYF	TGCGCCAGCAGCCAATTCATGACTAGCACCCAAGAGACCCAGTACTTC
TRBJ2-3	many	TRBV7-2	.	CASSAGDTQYF	TGTGCCAGCAGCGCGGGAGATACGCAGTATTTT
TRBJ2-3	many	TRBV6-4	TRBD2	CASSDSAGTDTQYF	TGTGCCAGCAGTGACTCAGCGGGGACAGATACGCAGTATTTT
TRBJ2-1	many	TRBV10-3	TRBD2	CAISETGLEGWGEQFF	TGTGCCATCAGTGAGACGGGACTAGAAGGATGGGGTGAGCAGTTCTTC
TRBJ1-1	.	TRBV29-1	TRBD1	CSVDDRDGYTEAFF	TGCAGCGTTGATGACAGGGATGGGTACACTGAAGCTTTCTTT
TRBJ1-5	many	TRBV20-1	TRBD1	CSATQDRDNQPQHF	TGCAGTGCTACCCAGGACAGGGACAATCAGCCCCAGCATTTT
TRBJ2-3	many	TRBV20-1	TRBD1	CSAREGTGTDTQYF	TGCAGTGCTAGAGAGGGGACAGGGACAGATACGCAGTATTTT
TRBJ2-6	few	TRBV7-2	.	CASSSQTSGANVLTF	TGTGCCAGCAGCTCGCAAACTTCAGGGGCCAACGTCCTGACTTTC
TRBJ2-1	.	TRBV5-1	.	CASSPPPAGGNEQFF	TGCGCCAGCAGCCCTCCCCCCGCCGGGGGCAATGAGCAGTTCTTC
TRBJ1-5	few	TRBV20-1	.	CSATGAPGDQPQHF	TGCAGTGCTACGGGAGCCCCGGGGGATCAGCCCCAGCATTTT
TRBJ1-2	few	TRBV4-2	.	CASSQEEGGKYGYTF	TGTGCCAGCAGCCAAGAAGAAGGGGGAAAGTATGGCTACACCTTC
TRBJ2-3	many	TRBV27	TRBD2	CASSLLAGQGYTQYF	TGTGCCAGCAGCCTCCTAGCGGGACAAGGGTATACGCAGTATTTT
TRBJ1-2	.	TRBV7-9	.	CASSFDQSHYGYTF	TGTGCCAGCAGCTTCGACCAATCACACTATGGCTACACCTTC
TRBJ1-6	.	TRBV10-2	TRBD1	CATSGGYGSPLHF	TGCGCCACTTCAGGGGGTTATGGTTCACCCCTCCACTTT
TRBJ1-6	.	TRBV7-2	.	CASSRIGPNNSPLHF	TGTGCCAGCAGCCGAATCGGACCTAATAATTCACCCCTCCACTTT